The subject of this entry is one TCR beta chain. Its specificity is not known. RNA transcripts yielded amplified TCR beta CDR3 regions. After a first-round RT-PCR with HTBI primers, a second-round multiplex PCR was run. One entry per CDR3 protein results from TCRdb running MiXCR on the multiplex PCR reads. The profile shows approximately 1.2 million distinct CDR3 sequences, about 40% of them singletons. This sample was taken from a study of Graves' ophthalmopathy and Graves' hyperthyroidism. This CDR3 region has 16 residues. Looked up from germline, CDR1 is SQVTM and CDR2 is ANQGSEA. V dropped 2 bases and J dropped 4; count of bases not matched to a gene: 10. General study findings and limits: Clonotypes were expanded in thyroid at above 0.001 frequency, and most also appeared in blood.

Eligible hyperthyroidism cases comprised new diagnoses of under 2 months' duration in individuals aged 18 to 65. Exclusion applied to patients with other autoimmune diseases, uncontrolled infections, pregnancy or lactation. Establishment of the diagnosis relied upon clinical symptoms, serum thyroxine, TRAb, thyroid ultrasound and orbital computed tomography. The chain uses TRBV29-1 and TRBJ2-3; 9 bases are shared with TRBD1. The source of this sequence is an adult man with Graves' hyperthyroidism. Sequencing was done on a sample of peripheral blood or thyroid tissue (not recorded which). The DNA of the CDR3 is TGCAGCGTTGAATGGGGGACAGGGTGGGGTGCAGATACGCAGTATTTT. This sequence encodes CSVEWGTGWGADTQYF.